This is a list of T cell receptor beta chains from one sample in a study of identical twins. One entry per CDR3 protein, called by TCRdb with MiXCR from the 5' RACE reads. The repertoire holds 650,000 to 750,000 distinct CDR3 sequences, 21% seen once, with 4% to 5.5% in the top ten. The same data also went into a second study, on T cells expressing NK-cell markers.

Specimen: PBMCs. These receptors were taken from a woman aged 18-29 years in good health. Both conserved end residues are part of each CDR3. D genes are given only for firm matches. The size of a clone is reported for some rows only, either as once, few or many, or as a class for expanded clones.

>TRBD2|TRBV7-9|TRBJ2-1|-
TGTGCCAGCAGCTTAGGGGGACTAGGTTATGAGCAGTTCTTC
CASSLGGLGYEQFF
>TRBD2|TRBV5-1|TRBJ2-1|many
TGCGCCAGCACCAGGACCAGCGGGACTTACAATGAGCAGTTCTTC
CASTRTSGTYNEQFF
>TRBD2|TRBV7-2|TRBJ2-7|-
TGTGCCAGCAGCTTATATCAGCGGGAGAGTGAGCAGTACTTC
CASSLYQRESEQYF
>TRBD2|TRBV3-1|TRBJ2-5|-
TGTGCCAGCAGCCAAGAATGGCGGGAGGGCCCAGAGACCCAGTACTTC
CASSQEWREGPETQYF
>-|TRBV12-3/TRBV12-4|TRBJ1-2|few
TGTGCCAGCAGAACAATCGGACACACGGGGGGCTACACCTTC
CASRTIGHTGGYTF
>-|TRBV2|TRBJ1-6|many
TGTGCCAGCAAAGTCCTCTCCACCATTGATTCACCCCTCCACTTT
CASKVLSTIDSPLHF
>-|TRBV12-3/TRBV12-4|TRBJ2-1|-
TGTGCCAGCAGCCCGGACCAGAGCCTTTACAATGAGCAGTTCTTC
CASSPDQSLYNEQFF
>-|TRBV6-2/TRBV6-3|TRBJ1-5|-
TGTGCCAGCAGTTCTTGGGGGGGTGGCAATCAGCCCCAGCATTTT
CASSSWGGGNQPQHF
>TRBD1|TRBV5-1|TRBJ2-1|few
TGCGCCAGCAGCTTGGGACAGGGGCATTTTAATGAGCAGTTCTTC
CASSLGQGHFNEQFF
>-|TRBV9|TRBJ1-2|many
TGTGCCAGCGGGGGGGCGCAGTATGGCTACACCTTC
CASGGAQYGYTF
>-|TRBV18|TRBJ2-5|few
TGTGCCAGCTCCCCTGGACTATACAAAGAGACCCAGTACTTC
CASSPGLYKETQYF
>-|TRBV7-2|TRBJ1-6|many
TGTGCCAGCAGCTTACAACTGAGCTCCTATAATTCACCCCTCCACTTT
CASSLQLSSYNSPLHF
>-|TRBV12-3/TRBV12-4|TRBJ1-1|many
TGTGCCAGCAGTTACAGGGCGTTGAACACTGAAGCTTTCTTT
CASSYRALNTEAFF
>-|TRBV12-3/TRBV12-4|TRBJ2-4|few
TGTGCCAGCTCCACTGGGGGAGTAAACATTCAGTACTTC
CASSTGGVNIQYF
>TRBD2|TRBV12-5|TRBJ2-1|-
TGTGCTAGTGGTTTGGTACGGACTAGCGGGGGGGCGGGTGAGCAGTTCTTC
CASGLVRTSGGAGEQFF
>-|TRBV28|TRBJ2-7|-
TGTGCCAGCAGTTTACGAGGGTACGGGCAGTACTTC
CASSLRGYGQYF
>-|TRBV4-2|TRBJ1-4|many
TGTGCCAGCAGCGAGGAGGTTCACGAAAAACTGTTTTTT
CASSEEVHEKLFF
>-|TRBV12-3/TRBV12-4|TRBJ1-1|-
TGTGCCAGCAGGGCCGGGCCGAACACTGAAGCTTTCTTT
CASRAGPNTEAFF
>-|TRBV12-3/TRBV12-4|TRBJ2-2|few
TGTGCCAGCAGTCAGACAAGCCATGCCGGGGAGCTGTTTTTT
CASSQTSHAGELFF
>-|TRBV18|TRBJ2-3|-
TGTGCCAGCTCGCCCGAGGCTCGGGGGAACACCCGCACAGATACGCAGTATTTT
CASSPEARGNTRTDTQYF
>-|TRBV12-3/TRBV12-4|TRBJ2-7|few
TGTGCCAGCACTTATGGACTTGCCTACGAGCAGTACTTC
CASTYGLAYEQYF
>-|TRBV27|TRBJ2-1|many
TGTGCCAGCAGTCCGATAGCTCTAAGTGAGCAGTTCTTC
CASSPIALSEQFF
>TRBD2|TRBV7-8|TRBJ2-3|few
TGTGCCAGCAGCTTCCCTGCCCCGTTTAGCGGGAGAGGCGCAGATACGCAGTATTTT
CASSFPAPFSGRGADTQYF
>-|TRBV4-3|TRBJ2-7|-
TGCGCCAGCAGTAAACCAGCGCCGGCAGAGCGGTACTTC
CASSKPAPAERYF
>TRBD2|TRBV12-3/TRBV12-4|TRBJ2-7|-
TGTGCCAGCAGTTCCCTGACCCGTTCTAGCGGGAGACTGTACGAGCAGTACTTC
CASSSLTRSSGRLYEQYF
>TRBD2|TRBV5-1|TRBJ2-7|once
TGCGCCAGCAGCTTGTTCCCTGTGGAGCGGGGGCCCTCCTACGAGCAGTACTTC
CASSLFPVERGPSYEQYF
>-|TRBV12-3/TRBV12-4|TRBJ2-5|-
TGTGCCAGCAGTTTTAACCGGGAGCAAGAGACCCAGTACTTC
CASSFNREQETQYF
>TRBD2|TRBV12-3/TRBV12-4|TRBJ2-7|many
TGTGCCAGCAGTTTCGGGGGGGCTTCCTACGAGCAGTACTTC
CASSFGGASYEQYF
>-|TRBV6-5|TRBJ2-7|few
TGTGCCAGCAGTTATGCATCCTTGACCTACGAGCAGTACTTC
CASSYASLTYEQYF